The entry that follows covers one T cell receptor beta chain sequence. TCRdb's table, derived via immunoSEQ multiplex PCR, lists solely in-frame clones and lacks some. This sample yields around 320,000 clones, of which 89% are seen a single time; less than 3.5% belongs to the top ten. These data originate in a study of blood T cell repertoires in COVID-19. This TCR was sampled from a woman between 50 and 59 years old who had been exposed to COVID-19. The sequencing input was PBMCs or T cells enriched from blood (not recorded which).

In DNA form, the CDR3 reads TGTGCCAGCAGTTCTACAGGGGCCTGGGGCTACACCTTC. The encoded protein is CASSSTGAWGYTF. The chain employs TRBV12-3 or TRBV12-4 and TRBJ1-2; 7 positions match TRBD1. The CDR3 has 13 residues. The ends lost 4 bases at V and 8 bases at J; junction bases unmatched: 7.